Included here is one T cell receptor beta chain sequence, with context. At the DNA level, this CDR3 is encoded by other sequences in the same sample as well. The sample comes from a study of blood T cell repertoires in COVID-19. As for the study in general: Whether acute or convalescent, the COVID-19 samples came from the United States, Italy and Spain.

The germline V gene has CDR1 SGHDT and CDR2 YYEEEE. V gave up 0 bases and J gave up 5 bases, with 6 bases separating them. The CDR3 length is 13 residues. Original handling: Amplification with reference gene primers provided the estimates of nucleated cell counts. The repertoire was sequenced with immunoSEQ multiplex PCR; TCRdb's copy has only in-frame clones and lacks some. V and J calls and clone size are given by that table; D and trimming were obtained from the DNA. This table holds about 68,000 clones, nearly 90% found once. The source of this sequence is a woman between 45 and 60 years old with COVID-19, enrolled during active disease. Sequencing was done on a sample of peripheral blood. The chain links TRBV5-6 to TRBJ1-5, with D unresolved. In nucleotides, the CDR3 is TGTGCCAGCAGCTTGGACCGCGATCAGCCCCAGCATTTT. It is translated as CASSLDRDQPQHF.